These 26 T cell receptor beta chains were sequenced from one sample in a study of OX40 agonist ivuxolimab in advanced cancers. TCRdb keeps only in-frame clones here, not all; method: immunoSEQ multiplex PCR. This table has some 63,000 clones, 87% appearing once. Sequencing was performed on CD4+ or CD8+ T cells sorted from blood, taken in a trial of the OX40 agonist ivuxolimab. These receptors all come from an adult with an advanced solid tumor such as melanoma, head and neck, liver or kidney cancer.

The chain carries TRBV19 and TRBJ2-5, with D possibly being TRBD1 or TRBD2 (5 bases each). The tail of the sequence fits TRBJ2-7 better, so the J call may be wrong. Looked up from germline, CDR1 is LNHDA and CDR2 is SQIVND (reference sequence). This CDR3 has 15 residues. For the CDR3, the DNA is TGTGCCAGTAGTATAAATCGGGACCGACTCTACGAGCAGTACTTC. Amino acid sequence: CASSINRDRLYEQYF.

The chain uses TRBV28 and TRBJ2-3; possible D gene TRBD2, 5 bases. V was cut by 8 bases and J by 4 bases, with 13 bases left in between. This CDR3 contains 13 residues. CDR1 and CDR2 from the germline V gene are MDHEN and SYDVKM. CDR3 DNA: TGTGCCAGCGGAATACGGGGAGCAGATACGCAGTATTTT. Translated, it gives CASGIRGADTQYF.

The chain employs TRBV6-1 and TRBJ1-4; D possibly corresponds to TRBD1 (6 bases). CDR3 length: 13 residues. Germline-derived CDR1 and CDR2 are MNHNS and SASEGT. Trimming removed 2 bases from V and 8 bases from J, with 9 bases in between. For the CDR3, the DNA is TGTGCCAGCAGTGAAACAGGGAGGGAAAAACTGTTTTTT. Its translation is CASSETGREKLFF.

This chain joins TRBV19 and TRBJ1-2; TRBD1 is a possible D gene (5 bases). CDR1 is LNHDA and CDR2 is SQIVND in the germline V gene (reference sequence). This CDR3 is built from 15 residues. Trimming shortened V by 6 bases and J by 1 base, and 15 bases separated the two germline ends. The CDR3 protein is CASRGTATINYGYTF. The CDR3 region has the DNA TGTGCCAGTAGAGGGACGGCGACCATTAACTATGGCTACACCTTC.

The gene calls are TRBV28 and TRBJ2-2, with TRBD2 matching 9 bases. The CDR3 runs to 13 residues. V shed 9 bases and J 7 bases; nucleotides not matched to a gene: 6. Germline CDR1 is MDHEN and CDR2 is SYDVKM. The CDR3 here is CASLAGMVGELFF. The CDR3 coding sequence is TGTGCCAGTCTAGCGGGAATGGTCGGGGAGCTGTTTTTT.

In its sample, this clone was seen a few times. This chain links TRBV5-6 with TRBJ1-5; weak D call: TRBD1 (5 bases). Germline CDR1 and CDR2: SGHDT and YYEEEE. With 0 bases removed from V and 4 bases from J, the gap between germline ends came to 5 bases. The CDR3 loop spans 13 amino acids. CDR3 loop: CASSLAGNQPQHF. The DNA for the CDR3 is TGTGCCAGCAGCTTGGCAGGGAATCAGCCCCAGCATTTT.

The rearrangement links TRBV5-6 to TRBJ2-5; tentative D call: TRBD2 (7 bases). Trimming removed 5 bases at V and 5 bases at J, with 16 bases between. Germline V gene data show CDR1 as SGHDT and CDR2 as YYEEEE. The CDR3 length is 14 residues. The CDR3 coding sequence is TGTGCCAGCAGGGTAGGGGGGGGGCTTGAGACCCAGTACTTC. Translation: CASRVGGGLETQYF.

CDR3 bases: TGTGCCAGCAGCGAGGGACAGGGGAGACGGAATGAGCAGTTCTTC. Protein product: CASSEGQGRRNEQFF. The chain is built from TRBV14 and TRBJ2-1, with 10 nucleotides matching TRBD1. Germline V gene data show CDR1 as SGHDN and CDR2 as FVKESK. The length of the CDR3 is 15 residues. The V and J ends lost 5 bases and 7 bases, in that order; junction bases with no gene match: 8.

This clone has only a few counts. V is TRBV10-3 and J is TRBJ1-3; D uncertain. This CDR3 is built from 13 residues. Deletions cut 7 bases from V and 2 bases from J, with 9 bases between. Per the germline V gene, CDR1 is ENHRY and CDR2 is SYGVKD. The CDR3 bases are TGTGCCATCATGTCCGAGGCTGGAAACACCATATATTTT. As protein: CAIMSEAGNTIYF.

The chain is built from TRBV18 and TRBJ1-1; D is ambiguous. The CDR3 has 17 amino acids. Per germline, CDR1 KGHSH and CDR2 LQKENI. Trimming pared 3 bases from V and 6 bases from J, leaving 23 bases between. CDR3 sequence (DNA): TGTGCCAGCTCACCCGAGTCCCCTGCGGTAAAAAGGGCTGAAGCTTTCTTT. It specifies CASSPESPAVKRAEAFF. The whole variable domain, filled in from reference TRBV18 and TRBJ1-1, reads NAGVMQNPRHLVRRRGQEARLRCSPMKGHSHVYWYRQLPEEGLKFMVYLQKENIIDESGMPKERFSAEFPKEGPSILRIQQVVRGDSAAYFCASSPESPAVKRAEAFFGQGTRLTVV.

This chain links TRBV6-5 with TRBJ1-1; tentative D call: TRBD1 (5 bases). The V end was cut by 5 bases, the J end by 4 bases, with 14 bases between. CDR3 size: 14 residues. Germline assignment: CDR1 MNHEY and CDR2 SVGAGI. The CDR3 DNA reads as TGTGCCAGCAGTCGGGAGGGGCTCTTCACTGAAGCTTTCTTT. Its protein product is CASSREGLFTEAFF.

This chain connects TRBV11-2 to TRBJ2-3; D is unclear. The CDR3 has 15 residues. Germline CDR1 and CDR2: SGHAT and FQNNGV. Trimming stripped 6 bases from V and 5 bases from J, with 18 bases between. CDR3 region: CASSPVGGWIDTQYF. Here the CDR3 DNA reads TGTGCCAGCAGTCCAGTAGGCGGATGGATAGATACGCAGTATTTT. The variable domain in full, with the rest retrieved from reference TRBV11-2 and TRBJ2-3, is EAGVAQSPRYKIIEKRQSVAFWCNPISGHATLYWYQQILGQGPKLLIQFQNNGVVDDSQLPKDRFSAERLKGVDSTLKIQPAKLEDSAVYLCASSPVGGWIDTQYFGPGTRLTVL.

The chain couples TRBV5-8 to TRBJ1-2; D might be TRBD1 (6 bases). This CDR3 has 13 residues. The germline V gene encodes CDR1 SGHTS and CDR2 YDEGEE. The V end was cut by 2 bases, the J end by 4 bases, with 9 bases between. The CDR3 loop reads CASSFQGSYGYTF. CDR3 in DNA: TGTGCCAGCAGCTTCCAGGGGTCCTATGGCTACACCTTC.

J is TRBJ2-5 and V is TRBV11-1; either TRBD1 or TRBD2 may fit D (5 bases each). This CDR3 region has 14 residues. V was shortened by 5 bases and J by 5 bases, with 15 bases between the two germline ends. From germline, CDR1 is SGHAT and CDR2 FQDESV (reference sequence). CDR3 coding DNA: TGTGCCAGCAGCCCACGAGGGGTCGGCGAGACCCAGTACTTC. It yields the protein CASSPRGVGETQYF.

The CDR3 DNA is TGTGCCAGCAGCTCTTCTAGCGGGGGGAGCACAGATACGCAGTATTTT. Translating gives CASSSSSGGSTDTQYF. The chain links TRBV7-2 to TRBJ2-3, with 11 bases that match TRBD2. This CDR3 comprises 16 residues. Per the germline V gene, CDR1 is SGHTA and CDR2 is FQGNSA. J gave up 0 bases and V 4 bases, and 3 bases lay outside the gene matches.

This clone has a single count. The chain combines TRBV7-9 with TRBJ1-1; unclear D gene. Germline lookup yields CDR1 SEHNR and CDR2 FQNEAQ (reference sequence). V shed 4 bases and J shed 1 base, with 16 bases lying between them. The CDR3 sequence is 16 residues long. The CDR3 DNA sequence: TGTGCCAGCAGCTCTAGTATAGGGCAGACGAACACTGAAGCTTTCTTT. Translation: CASSSSIGQTNTEAFF.

The chain carries TRBV14 and TRBJ1-1; 7 bases map to TRBD1. Trimming removed 5 bases from V and 3 bases from J; junction bases left unmatched: 6. CDR1 is SGHDN and CDR2 is FVKESK in the germline V gene. The length of the CDR3 is 14 residues. CDR3 DNA sequence: TGTGCCAGCAGCGAAACGGGACAGTACACTGAAGCTTTCTTT. Amino acids: CASSETGQYTEAFF. The whole variable domain, remainder taken from reference TRBV14 and TRBJ1-1, is EAGVTQFPSHSVIEKGQTVTLRCDPISGHDNLYWYRRVMGKEIKFLLHFVKESKQDESGMPNNRFLAERTGGTYSTLKVQPAELEDSGVYFCASSETGQYTEAFFGQGTRLTVV.

Written as DNA, the CDR3 is TGTGCCAGCAGTGAAGTCGGGCACAGCTATGGCTACACCTTC. Protein: CASSEVGHSYGYTF. The V gene is TRBV2, the J gene TRBJ1-2, with D hard to call. The CDR3 spans 14 residues. V was cut by 1 base and J by 4 bases, with 10 bases left in between. From germline, CDR1 is SNHLY and CDR2 FYNNEI.

CDR3 sequence (DNA): TGTGCCAGCAGCTTAGGGGACAGATTTTATGGCTACACCTTC. This gives the protein CASSLGDRFYGYTF. The chain links TRBV7-2 to TRBJ1-2; 7 bases map to TRBD1. Germline V gene data show CDR1 as SGHTA and CDR2 as FQGNSA. The CDR3 length is 14 residues. J gave up 5 bases and V 1 base, and 4 bases lay outside the gene matches.

Turning to this clone: The junction does not match germline at one end; this may be a read error. The V gene is TRBV7-2, the J gene TRBJ2-7; TRBD1 aligns across 10 bases. Germline values: CDR1 SGHTA, CDR2 FQGNSA. This CDR3 region has 13 residues. The CDR3 region has the DNA TGTGCCAGCAGCTTAGAGGACAGGGGGGCATTGGACTTC. This encodes CASSLEDRGALDF.

This clone was observed a few times. The V and J genes are TRBV6-5 and TRBJ2-4, with 9 positions matching TRBD1. CDR3 size: 15 residues. The J segment lost 6 bases and the V segment lost 5 bases, leaving 8 bases of the junction unmatched. CDR1 and CDR2 from the germline V gene are MNHEY and SVGAGI. CDR3 bases: TGTGCCAGCAGTACCCGACAGGGGGGGAGAAACATTCAGTACTTC. It translates to CASSTRQGGRNIQYF.

J is TRBJ1-2 and V is TRBV6-1; no clear D. V was trimmed by 6 bases and J by 2 bases, leaving 7 bases between them. The germline V gene has CDR1 MNHNS and CDR2 SASEGT. The CDR3 contains 12 residues. CDR3 residues: CASRVSNYGYTF. CDR3 DNA sequence: TGTGCCAGCAGGGTCTCAAACTATGGCTACACCTTC.

The rearrangement links TRBV11-2 to TRBJ1-2; TRBD1 aligns across 8 bases. Germline CDR1 and CDR2: SGHAT and FQNNGV. Trimming removed 5 bases from V and 8 bases from J; junction bases left unmatched: 10. There are 14 residues in the CDR3. The CDR3 loop is CASSTTGGIGGYTF. CDR3 DNA sequence: TGTGCCAGCAGCACCACAGGGGGGATAGGCGGCTACACCTTC.

This chain connects TRBV2 to TRBJ1-6, with D maybe TRBD1 (6 bases). V lost 6 bases to trimming and J lost 6 bases, with 12 bases between them. The CDR3 is made up of 14 amino acids. The germline CDR1 and CDR2 sequences are SNHLY and FYNNEI. CDR3 loop: CASSVGQRNSPLHF. The CDR3 coding sequence is TGTGCCAGCAGCGTGGGACAACGTAATTCACCCCTCCACTTT.

V and J are TRBV11-3 and TRBJ2-5; D ambiguous. The CDR3 is 13 amino acids. Deletions cut 3 bases from V and 3 bases from J, with 8 bases between. Germline CDR1 reads SGHNT; CDR2 reads YENEEA. The CDR3 is CASSFGVEETQYF. The CDR3 nucleotides read TGTGCCAGCAGCTTCGGAGTGGAAGAGACCCAGTACTTC.

The V gene is TRBV27, the J gene TRBJ2-5, with D possibly matching TRBD1 (5 bases). CDR3 length: 14 amino acids. Germline V gene lookup returns CDR1 MNHEY and CDR2 SMNVEV (reference sequence). Trimming took off 5 bases at V and 0 bases at J, with 10 bases between the two ends. The CDR3 sequence: CASSRRQNQETQYF. The CDR3 DNA reads TGTGCCAGCAGTCGTCGACAGAACCAAGAGACCCAGTACTTC.